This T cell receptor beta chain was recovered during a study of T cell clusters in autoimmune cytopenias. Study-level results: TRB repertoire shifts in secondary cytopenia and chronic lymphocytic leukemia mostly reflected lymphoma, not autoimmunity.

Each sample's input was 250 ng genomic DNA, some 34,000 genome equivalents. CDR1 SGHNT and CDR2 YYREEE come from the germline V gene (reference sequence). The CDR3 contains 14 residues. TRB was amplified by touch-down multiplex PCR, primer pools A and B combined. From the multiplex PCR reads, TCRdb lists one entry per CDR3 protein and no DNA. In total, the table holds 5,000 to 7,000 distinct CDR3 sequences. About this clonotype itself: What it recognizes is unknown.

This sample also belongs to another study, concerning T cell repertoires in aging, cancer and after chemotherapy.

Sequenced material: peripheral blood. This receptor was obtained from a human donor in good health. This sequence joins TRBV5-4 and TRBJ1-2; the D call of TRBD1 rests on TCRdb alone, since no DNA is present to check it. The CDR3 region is CASSTPTGSYGYTF.